This T cell receptor (beta chain) was recovered during a study of a mutant IDH1 vaccine in newly diagnosed glioma. Per germline, CDR1 MNHEY and CDR2 SMNVEV (reference sequence). CDR3 length: 15 amino acids. Trimming at V came to 2 bases and at J to 7 bases, leaving 10 bases not matched to a gene. Time point in this sample: week 5, during vaccination. The vaccine gave 300 ug of a 20-mer mutant IDH1 peptide subcutaneously per dose. Diagnosis in the donors showed new WHO grade 3 or 4 astrocytomas that were IDH1-mutant and ATRX-lost. As regards this clone: Antigen specificity is unknown.

Data came from immunoSEQ multiplex PCR; TCRdb stores just in-frame clones and leaves some out. This table holds tens of thousands of clones, about four fifths found once. The material sequenced was PBMCs, taken from a glioma patient whose treatment included an IDH1 peptide vaccine. This receptor was identified in a man aged 50 to 60 with glioma. This chain uses TRBV27 with TRBJ1-1; 7 nucleotides line up with TRBD1. CDR3 in DNA: TGTGCCAGCAGTTTACGGGGGACAGAAGCAGTTGAAGCTTTCTTT. Protein product: CASSLRGTEAVEAFF.